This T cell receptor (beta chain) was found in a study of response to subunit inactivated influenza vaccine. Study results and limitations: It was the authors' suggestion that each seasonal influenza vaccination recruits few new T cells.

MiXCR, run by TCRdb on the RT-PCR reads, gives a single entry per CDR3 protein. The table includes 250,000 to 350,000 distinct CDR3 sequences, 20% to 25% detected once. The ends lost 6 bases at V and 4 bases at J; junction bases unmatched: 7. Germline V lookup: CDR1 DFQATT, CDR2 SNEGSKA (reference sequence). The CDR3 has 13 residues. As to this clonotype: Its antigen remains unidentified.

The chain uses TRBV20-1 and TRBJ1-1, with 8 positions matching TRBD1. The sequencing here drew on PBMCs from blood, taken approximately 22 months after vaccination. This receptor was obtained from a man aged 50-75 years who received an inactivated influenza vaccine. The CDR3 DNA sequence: TGCAGTGCCGCGACAGGGGCGGTCACTGAAGCTTTCTTT. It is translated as CSAATGAVTEAFF.